This passage covers 19 T cell receptor beta chains from one sample sequenced in a study of shared clonotypes between healthy human individuals. Assay: immunoSEQ multiplex PCR; the TCRdb copy retains only in-frame clones and omits some. The sample has some 200,000 clones, roughly 93% seen once. Sequenced sample: naive CD4+ T cells sorted from blood. Subset in this sample: CD45RA+ positively selected. All receptors derive from a woman aged 25-40 years in good health.

The chain carries TRBV30 and TRBJ2-5; no clear D gene. Trimming pared 4 bases from V and 7 bases from J, leaving 13 bases between. Germline V lookup: CDR1 GTSNPN, CDR2 SVGIG (reference sequence). The CDR3 is 12 amino acids. The CDR3 coding sequence is TGTGCCTGGATACTTCCCCACGGGACCCAGTACTTC. It yields the protein CAWILPHGTQYF.

The chain joins TRBV7-9 to TRBJ2-5; 8 bases are shared with TRBD1. The end of the DNA fits TRBJ2-7 better, so the J call may be wrong. Germline V gives CDR1 SEHNR, CDR2 FQNEAQ (reference sequence). This CDR3 is built from 14 residues. CDR3: CASSSTGDSYEQYF. CDR3 DNA: TGTGCCAGCAGCTCGACAGGGGACTCCTACGAGCAGTACTTC.

The chain links TRBV27 to TRBJ1-1; D perhaps matches TRBD1 (6 bases). Germline V gene lookup returns CDR1 MNHEY and CDR2 SMNVEV (reference sequence). The CDR3 runs 14 residues. V was clipped by 5 bases and J by 0 bases, with 10 bases between them. CDR3 DNA: TGTGCCAGCAGTCAGGACAGACTGAACACTGAAGCTTTCTTT. Amino acid sequence: CASSQDRLNTEAFF.

This clone came up a few times. This chain uses TRBV2 with TRBJ2-7; D is possibly TRBD2 (5 bases). The CDR3 is 11 residues long. Germline-derived CDR1 and CDR2 are SNHLY and FYNNEI. V was trimmed by 6 bases and J by 10 bases, leaving 13 bases between them. In DNA form, the CDR3 reads TGTGCCAGCAGCGGTCATGCGGGCCAGTACTTC. Its protein is CASSGHAGQYF.

Only a few counts were recorded for this clone. This chain connects TRBV25-1 to TRBJ1-5; D gene ambiguous. V was cut by 6 bases and J by 5 bases, with 17 bases left in between. Germline CDR1 is MGHDK and CDR2 is SYGVNS. CDR3 size: 15 residues. The CDR3 spells CASSLMRPVYQPQHF. In DNA, the CDR3 is TGTGCCAGCAGCTTAATGAGGCCAGTTTATCAGCCCCAGCATTTT.

This clone was detected only a few times. An end of the junction does not agree with germline; a read error may underlie this. The rearrangement joins TRBV14 to TRBJ1-2; D gene uncertain. Germline V CDR1 and CDR2: SGHDN, FVKESK. The CDR3 is 8 amino acids. The CDR3, as DNA: TGTGCCAGCAGCCGGCCCGATTTC. Amino acids: CASSRPDF. Combining the CDR3 with reference TRBV14 and TRBJ1-2 gives the whole variable domain EAGVTQFPSHSVIEKGQTVTLRCDPISGHDNLYWYRRVMGKEIKFLLHFVKESKQDESGMPNNRFLAERTGGTYSTLKVQPAELEDSGVYFCASSRPDFGSGTRLTVV.

Remarks on this clone: The sample holds other DNA sequences that translate to the same CDR3. The V call is TRBV6-1, the J call TRBJ1-5, with D uncertain. V lost 2 bases to trimming and J lost 6 bases, with 8 bases between them. CDR1 MNHNS and CDR2 SASEGT come from the germline V gene. This CDR3 is 13 amino acids long. CDR3 bases: TGTGCCAGCAGTGAAACATTGCGTCAGCCCCAGCATTTT. Translated, it gives CASSETLRQPQHF.

This chain uses TRBV27 with TRBJ1-2; D is possibly TRBD1 (5 bases). Deletions cut 4 bases from V and 3 bases from J, with 18 bases between. The length of the CDR3 is 16 residues. The germline CDR1 and CDR2 sequences are MNHEY and SMNVEV (reference sequence). The CDR3 reads CASSSRTLLGDYGYTF. Here the CDR3 DNA reads TGTGCCAGCAGTTCCCGGACCCTGCTAGGGGACTATGGCTACACCTTC.

The chain employs TRBV19 and TRBJ1-6; 7 nucleotides agree with TRBD1. The CDR3 contains 15 residues. Germline V gives CDR1 LNHDA, CDR2 SQIVND (reference sequence). V dropped 9 bases and J dropped 4; count of bases not matched to a gene: 9. CDR3 amino acids: CASRIQGQYNSPLHF. CDR3 nucleotide sequence: TGTGCCAGCCGCATTCAGGGACAGTATAATTCACCCCTCCACTTT.

The chain combines TRBV30 with TRBJ2-2, with 13 bases aligning to TRBD2. Germline lookup yields CDR1 GTSNPN and CDR2 SVGIG (reference sequence). The trim removed 3 bases at V and 4 bases at J, leaving 2 bases unmatched. CDR3 length equals 15 residues. The CDR3 protein is CAWSGLAGATGELFF. In DNA form, the CDR3 reads TGTGCCTGGAGCGGACTAGCGGGAGCCACCGGGGAGCTGTTTTTT.

This clone was observed a single time. The chain recombines TRBV7-9 with TRBJ2-7; D not resolved. V lost 0 bases and J 5 bases, leaving 5 bases between the germline ends. This CDR3 has 12 residues. Looked up from germline, CDR1 is SEHNR and CDR2 is FQNEAQ (reference sequence). CDR3 DNA sequence: TGTGCCAGCAGCTTAGCGTCGCACGAGCAGTACTTC. Protein: CASSLASHEQYF.

The J gene is TRBJ2-7, the V gene TRBV28; 7 nucleotides align to TRBD1. With V trimmed by 4 bases and J by 5 bases, 11 bases remained unmatched. From germline, CDR1 is MDHEN and CDR2 SYDVKM. CDR3 length equals 15 residues. CDR3 DNA: TGTGCCAGCAGTTCCCCTGACAGGGTTTCTCACGAGCAGTACTTC. Protein: CASSSPDRVSHEQYF.

The genes are TRBV12-2 and TRBJ2-7; TRBD2, the table's D call, was not compared with the DNA. TRBV12-2 is labeled a pseudogene. This CDR3 spans 15 amino acids. The DNA of the CDR3 is TGTGCAAGTCGCTCCCGCGGGGAGAAGTTTTACGAGCAGTACTTC. This encodes CASRSRGEKFYEQYF.

The chain carries TRBV5-4 and TRBJ2-7, with TRBD1 identical over 9 bases. Unmatched junction bases numbered 14, after V lost 4 bases and J lost 6 bases. Per the germline V gene, CDR1 is SGHNT and CDR2 is YYREEE (reference sequence). The CDR3 runs to 16 residues. CDR3 in DNA: TGTGCCAGCAGCCTAGTCATCCGGACAGGGGAACCCGAGCAGTACTTC. Its protein is CASSLVIRTGEPEQYF.

V gene TRBV5-4 combines with J gene TRBJ2-1; 10 bases align to TRBD2. V shed 0 bases, J shed 4 bases, and the junction held 1 base outside the gene matches. Germline assignment: CDR1 SGHNT and CDR2 YYREEE (reference sequence). The CDR3 is 15 residues long. This CDR3 reads CASSLASGSYNEQFF. As DNA, the CDR3 is TGTGCCAGCAGCTTGGCTAGCGGGAGTTACAATGAGCAGTTCTTC.

This clone was observed a single time. This chain joins TRBV7-2 and TRBJ2-2; maybe TRBD2 (6 bases). The CDR3 runs to 15 residues. The germline V and J ends were trimmed by 3 bases and 2 bases, with 10 bases remaining between them. CDR1 and CDR2 (germline): SGHTA, FQGNSA. The CDR3 is CASSLGAGNTGELFF. As DNA, the CDR3 is TGTGCCAGCAGCTTGGGCGCGGGAAACACCGGGGAGCTGTTTTTT.

V gene TRBV5-4 combines with J gene TRBJ2-7; 8 bases map to TRBD2. Germline values: CDR1 SGHNT, CDR2 YYREEE (reference sequence). The CDR3 consists of 15 residues. The V and J ends lost 0 bases and 4 bases, in that order; junction bases with no gene match: 6. CDR3 DNA sequence: TGTGCCAGCAGCTTGGATGGTAGCGGGACTTACGAGCAGTACTTC. This gives the protein CASSLDGSGTYEQYF.

The chain carries TRBV28 and TRBJ1-4; no clear D. CDR3 length equals 11 residues. Per germline, CDR1 MDHEN and CDR2 SYDVKM. V dropped 2 bases and J dropped 8 bases, with 3 bases sitting between them. In DNA, the CDR3 is TGTGCCAGCAGTTTACGAGAAAAACTGTTTTTT. It specifies CASSLREKLFF.

The chain recombines TRBV12-5 with TRBJ2-2; D is ambiguous. The CDR3 covers 15 residues. V was clipped by 1 base and J by 6 bases, with 12 bases between them. Per the germline V gene, CDR1 is LGHNT and CDR2 is FRNRAP. CDR3 residues: CASGLGPGEAGELFF. The CDR3 DNA is TGTGCTAGTGGTTTGGGCCCGGGCGAAGCCGGGGAGCTGTTTTTT.